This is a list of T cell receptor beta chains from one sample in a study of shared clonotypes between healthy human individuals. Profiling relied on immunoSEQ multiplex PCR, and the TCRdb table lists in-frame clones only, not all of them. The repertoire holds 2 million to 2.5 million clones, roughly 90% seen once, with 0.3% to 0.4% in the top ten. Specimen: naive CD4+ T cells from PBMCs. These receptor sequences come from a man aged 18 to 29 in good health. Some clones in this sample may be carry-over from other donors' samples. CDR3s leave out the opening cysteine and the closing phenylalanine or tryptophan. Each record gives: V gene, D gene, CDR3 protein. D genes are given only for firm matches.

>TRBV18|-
ASSPPARPQETQY
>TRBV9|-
ASSVGHGSNTEAF
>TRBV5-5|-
ASSFASLTGELF
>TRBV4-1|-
ASSDANQPQH
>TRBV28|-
ASSLRGKGEAF
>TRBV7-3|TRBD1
ASSYGQGPGT
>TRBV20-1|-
SAISSDEQF
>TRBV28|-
ASSLSQRPPRGTQY
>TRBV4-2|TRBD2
ASSPRLAQYQETQY
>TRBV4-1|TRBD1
ASSPGGQGNSGANVLT
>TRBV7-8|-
ASSAGYTQY
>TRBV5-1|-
ASTLTGTTYEQY
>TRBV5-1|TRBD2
ASSLIPSGAGALETQY
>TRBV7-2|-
ASRPDGNQPQH
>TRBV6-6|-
ASSYMGMDYEQY
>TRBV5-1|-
ASSLDGSNQPQH
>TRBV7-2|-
ASSLEGGGTEAF
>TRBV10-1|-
ASSDPDTEAF
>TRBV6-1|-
ASSEDYEQY
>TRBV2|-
ASSVGDQPQH